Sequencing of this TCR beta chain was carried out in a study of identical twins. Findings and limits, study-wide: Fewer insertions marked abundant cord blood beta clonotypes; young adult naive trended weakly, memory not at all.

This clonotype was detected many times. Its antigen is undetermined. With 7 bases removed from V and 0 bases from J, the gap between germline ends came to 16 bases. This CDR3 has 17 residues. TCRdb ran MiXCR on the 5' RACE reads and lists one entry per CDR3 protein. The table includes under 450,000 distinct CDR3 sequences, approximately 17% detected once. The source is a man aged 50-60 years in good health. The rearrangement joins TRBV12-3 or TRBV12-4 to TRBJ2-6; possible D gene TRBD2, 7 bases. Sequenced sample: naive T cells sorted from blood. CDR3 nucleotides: TGTGCCAGCACCCCGGCCCGGGGGGCCTCTGGGGCCAACGTCCTGACTTTC. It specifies CASTPARGASGANVLTF.